Following are 9 T cell receptor beta chains from one sample sequenced in a study of cytomegalovirus exposure and HLA in healthy donors. Use of 60 Vbeta and 13 Jbeta primers characterized the PCR. This table comes from immunoSEQ multiplex PCR, and its TCRdb copy is limited to in-frame clones, with some not included. The table lists about 180,000 clones, roughly 75% of them singletons, with around 6% in the top ten. Sequenced: PBMCs. The receptor source for this set is a middle-aged man in good health and CMV-seronegative.

This clone was recorded a few times. This sequence joins TRBV7-9 and TRBJ2-7; 12 bases are shared with TRBD2. After removal of 4 bases from V and 4 bases from J, the junction contained 14 bases not matched to a gene. Germline V gene lookup returns CDR1 SEHNR and CDR2 FQNEAQ (reference sequence). The CDR3 extends over 18 amino acids. CDR3 sequence reads: CASSSLKALAGGPYEQYF. CDR3 coding DNA: TGTGCCAGCAGCTCCTTGAAGGCGCTAGCGGGAGGGCCATACGAGCAGTACTTC.

This clone showed up just once. This sequence joins TRBV6-5 and TRBJ2-7, with TRBD2 as a possible D gene (6 bases). Trimming shortened V by 2 bases and J by 6 bases, and 11 bases separated the two germline ends. CDR1 and CDR2 (germline): MNHEY, SVGAGI. The CDR3 spans 13 residues. The CDR3 coding sequence is TGTGCCAGCAGTTACCGGGCCGGGGGCGAGCAGTACTTC. Protein sequence: CASSYRAGGEQYF.

The chain links TRBV4-3 to TRBJ2-7; D may be TRBD1 (5 bases). V gave up 0 bases and J gave up 4 bases, with 16 bases separating them. The CDR3 is 16 residues long. The V gene's germline CDR1 is LGHNA and CDR2 YSLEER. This chain's CDR3 is CASSQDPGFPQYEQYF. The CDR3, as DNA: TGCGCCAGCAGCCAAGACCCAGGGTTTCCGCAATACGAGCAGTACTTC.

The gene calls are TRBV7-6 and TRBJ1-4; tentative D call: TRBD1 (5 bases). Germline CDR1 is SGHVS and CDR2 is FNYEAQ. The CDR3 sequence is 16 residues long. The V end was cut by 0 bases, the J end by 10 bases, with 18 bases between. CDR3 DNA sequence: TGTGCCAGCAGCTTAGCGGCGCAGGGTGGGGATGGAAAACTGTTTTTT. Protein product: CASSLAAQGGDGKLFF.

The rearrangement uses TRBV6-5 and TRBJ1-5; 9 bases match TRBD1. J gave up 4 bases and V 7 bases, and 2 bases lay outside the gene matches. This CDR3 is 13 amino acids long. Looked up from germline, CDR1 is MNHEY and CDR2 is SVGAGI. CDR3 DNA: TGTGCCAGCACACAGGGGGCGAATCAGCCCCAGCATTTT. Translated, it gives CASTQGANQPQHF.

V gene TRBV6-7 combines with J gene TRBJ2-5; D possibly corresponds to TRBD2 (5 bases). The end of the DNA fits TRBJ2-7 better, so the J call may be wrong. TRBV6-7 is an ORF for which the function is uncertain. The CDR3 consists of 16 residues. The CDR3 DNA is TGTGCCAGCATCTCCAAGCCGATACGGGACTCCTACGAGCAGTACTTC. Encoded protein: CASISKPIRDSYEQYF.

This clone came up a few times. The chain combines TRBV6-1 with TRBJ2-5, with D hard to call. Per germline, CDR1 MNHNS and CDR2 SASEGT. CDR3 length: 11 amino acids. The CDR3 here is CAEQPQETQYF. The CDR3 nucleotides read TGTGCGGAACAGCCCCAAGAGACCCAGTACTTC.

The V call is TRBV7-2, the J call TRBJ1-2, with 8 bases lining up with TRBD1. Germline V gene sequence: CDR1 SGHTA, CDR2 FQGNSA. This CDR3 spans 14 amino acids. The ends lost 4 bases at V and 4 bases at J; junction bases unmatched: 5. The CDR3, as DNA: TGTGCCAGCAGCTACAGGGGGACCTCCTATGGCTACACCTTC. Translating gives CASSYRGTSYGYTF.

Here the CDR3 reads CSVEYSDSGNTIYF. CDR3 sequence (DNA): TGCAGCGTTGAATACAGTGACTCTGGAAACACCATATATTTT. The V gene is TRBV29-1, the J gene TRBJ1-3; the D is unclear. The germline gives CDR1 SQVTM, CDR2 ANQGSEA. The CDR3 extends over 14 amino acids. Trimming removed 2 bases at V and 0 bases at J, with 8 bases between.